One sample yielded the 22 T cell receptor beta chains listed below, sequenced in a study of OX40 agonist ivuxolimab in advanced cancers. Generated by immunoSEQ multiplex PCR, the TCRdb table keeps only in-frame clones and is missing some. The table lists approximately 100,000 clones, 80% to 90% of them singletons, with roughly 0.84% in the top ten. Sequenced here: CD4+ or CD8+ T cells sorted from blood, sampled in a trial of the OX40 agonist ivuxolimab. The receptors here all came from an adult with an advanced solid tumor such as melanoma, head and neck, liver or kidney cancer.

The V call is TRBV7-3, the J call TRBJ2-3; D is unclear. Trimming pared 1 base from V and 3 bases from J, leaving 14 bases between. This CDR3 is built from 16 residues. In germline, CDR1 is SGHTA, CDR2 FQGTGA. CDR3 amino acids: CASSLIAGSKTDTQYF. As DNA, the CDR3 is TGTGCCAGCAGCTTAATAGCAGGCTCCAAAACAGATACGCAGTATTTT.

The CDR3 coding sequence is TGCGCCAGCAGCTTGGATGGGTTCACTGAAGCTTTCTTT. Residues: CASSLDGFTEAFF. The V and J genes are TRBV5-1 and TRBJ1-1, with D uncertain. V lost 0 bases, J lost 4 bases, and 7 bases lay in between. CDR3 length equals 13 residues. In germline, CDR1 is SGHRS, CDR2 YFSETQ.

The chain links TRBV7-2 to TRBJ1-3; 10 bases map to TRBD1. The CDR3 has 15 amino acids. The germline V gene encodes CDR1 SGHTA and CDR2 FQGNSA. V was clipped by 6 bases and J by 4 bases; unmatched bases: 6. The CDR3 DNA is TGTGCCAGCAGTTTTGACAGGGGGCTCGGAAACACCATATATTTT. Protein product: CASSFDRGLGNTIYF.

CDR3 protein: CASTLGEPLKYSNQPQHF. CDR3 nucleotide sequence: TGTGCCAGCACCCTAGGGGAGCCGCTAAAATATAGCAATCAGCCCCAGCATTTT. The V and J genes are TRBV6-4 and TRBJ1-5; D might be TRBD1 (5 bases). The CDR3 has 18 amino acids. V was trimmed by 7 bases and J by 0 bases, leaving 22 bases between them. Germline V CDR1 and CDR2: MRHNA, SNTAGT.

J is TRBJ1-2 and V is TRBV28; a possible D gene is TRBD1 (5 bases). Germline V CDR1 and CDR2: MDHEN, SYDVKM. CDR3 size: 16 residues. Trimming took off 8 bases at V and 8 bases at J, with 27 bases between the two ends. CDR3 nucleotides: TGTGCCAGCGCTCCCTATGGACACCAGGACAAAAGGGGCTACACCTTC. Residues: CASAPYGHQDKRGYTF.

This chain joins TRBV10-2 and TRBJ2-2; D is perhaps TRBD1 or TRBD2 (5 bases each). CDR3 length: 14 residues. CDR1 is WSHSY, CDR2 SAAADI, per germline. Deletions cut 10 bases from V and 4 bases from J, with 16 bases between. CDR3 sequence: CATRGVGGTGELFF. The CDR3 DNA sequence: TGCGCCACCAGAGGGGTCGGTGGCACCGGGGAGCTGTTTTTT.

V is TRBV28 and J is TRBJ1-2; TRBD1 is a possible D gene (5 bases). The CDR3 covers 19 residues. The V and J ends lost 7 bases and 0 bases respectively, with 27 bases between them. Germline V gives CDR1 MDHEN, CDR2 SYDVKM. The CDR3: CASISLTHGTGRTNYGYTF. CDR3 in DNA: TGTGCCAGCATCTCCTTGACTCACGGGACCGGTCGGACTAACTATGGCTACACCTTC.

The rearrangement uses TRBV7-2 and TRBJ2-1; 10 nucleotides line up with TRBD2. Germline CDR1 and CDR2: SGHTA and FQGNSA. The CDR3 runs 15 residues. The J segment lost 4 bases and the V segment lost 6 bases, leaving 6 bases of the junction unmatched. The CDR3 protein is CASRRVLAGYNEQFF. CDR3 in DNA: TGTGCCAGCAGGAGGGTACTAGCGGGGTACAATGAGCAGTTCTTC. Full variable domain (outside the CDR3, taken from reference TRBV7-2 and TRBJ2-1): GAGVSQSPSNKVTEKGKDVELRCDPISGHTALYWYRQSLGQGLEFLIYFQGNSAPDKSGLPSDRFSAERTGGSVSTLTIQRTQQEDSAVYLCASRRVLAGYNEQFFGPGTRLTVL.

This clone has just one count. The rearrangement uses TRBV4-1 and TRBJ1-2; D may be TRBD1 (5 bases). Germline assignment: CDR1 MGHRA and CDR2 YSYEKL. The CDR3 spans 12 residues. V was pared by 8 bases and J by 4 bases, with 11 bases between. The CDR3 region is CASGQGSYGYTF. The CDR3 coding sequence is TGCGCCAGCGGTCAGGGTAGCTATGGCTACACCTTC.

This clone has a handful of counts. The chain employs TRBV28 and TRBJ1-2; 9 bases are shared with TRBD1. The CDR3 contains 14 residues. Trimming took 7 bases from V and 6 from J; bases not matched to a gene: 9. Germline loops: CDR1 MDHEN, CDR2 SYDVKM. CDR3 region: CASTVWGQGNGYTF. In DNA form, the CDR3 reads TGTGCCAGCACCGTTTGGGGACAGGGCAATGGCTACACCTTC.

The chain joins TRBV5-5 to TRBJ1-1, with a possible D match to TRBD1 (6 bases). CDR1 SGHKS and CDR2 YYEKEE come from the germline V gene (reference sequence). The length of the CDR3 is 14 residues. V lost 1 base and J 6 bases, leaving 13 bases between the germline ends. The CDR3 is CASSLYRVGAEAFF. The CDR3 nucleotides read TGTGCCAGCAGCTTGTACAGGGTAGGGGCTGAAGCTTTCTTT. Full variable domain (outside the CDR3, taken from reference TRBV5-5 and TRBJ1-1): DAGVTQSPTHLIKTRGQQVTLRCSPISGHKSVSWYQQVLGQGPQFIFQYYEKEERGRGNFPDRFSARQFPNYSSELNVNALLLGDSALYLCASSLYRVGAEAFFGQGTRLTVV.

This chain links TRBV9 with TRBJ1-6, with D possibly being TRBD1 (6 bases). This CDR3 spans 13 amino acids. V lost 4 bases, J lost 10 bases, and 12 bases lay in between. Germline V gives CDR1 SGDLS, CDR2 YYNGEE. CDR3 sequence: CASSPQGNSPLHF. DNA of the CDR3: TGTGCCAGCAGCCCACAGGGTAACTCACCCCTCCACTTT.

The chain couples TRBV28 to TRBJ1-2; tentative D call: TRBD1 (5 bases). The germline CDR1 and CDR2 sequences are MDHEN and SYDVKM. The CDR3 consists of 17 residues. V was trimmed by 1 base and J by 4 bases, leaving 19 bases between them. The CDR3 spells CASSLSGEKSISYGYTF. CDR3 DNA: TGTGCCAGCAGTTTATCGGGGGAAAAGAGCATTAGCTATGGCTACACCTTC.

The chain is built from TRBV6-1 and TRBJ2-5; TRBD2 aligns across 10 bases. Germline V gives CDR1 MNHNS, CDR2 SASEGT. Unmatched junction bases numbered 7, after V lost 6 bases and J lost 3 bases. The CDR3 is 15 residues long. CDR3: CASRWGLARKETQYF. The CDR3 DNA reads TGTGCCAGCAGATGGGGACTAGCGAGAAAAGAGACCCAGTACTTC.

V and J are TRBV7-2 and TRBJ1-3; 10 bases align to TRBD1. V lost 5 bases, J lost 7 bases, and 5 bases stayed unmatched. The germline gives CDR1 SGHTA, CDR2 FQGNSA. This CDR3 has 14 residues. CDR3 region: CASSTRQGANTIYF. Written as DNA, the CDR3 is TGTGCCAGCAGCACCAGACAGGGGGCGAACACCATATATTTT.

This clone occurred a few times. The CDR3 loop is CASRYSGLAGRRNTGELFF. CDR3 nucleotides: TGTGCCAGCAGATACTCGGGACTAGCGGGGAGACGGAACACCGGGGAGCTGTTTTTT. The chain recombines TRBV28 with TRBJ2-2; TRBD2 aligns across 13 bases. The CDR3 contains 19 residues. Unmatched junction bases numbered 11, after V lost 6 bases and J lost 1 base. CDR1 and CDR2 (germline): MDHEN, SYDVKM.

V and J are TRBV20-1 and TRBJ2-3, with D unclear. The CDR3 runs to 11 residues. Trimming stripped 5 bases from V and 6 bases from J, with 9 bases between. The germline CDR1 and CDR2 sequences are DFQATT and SNEGSKA (reference sequence). The CDR3 DNA reads TGCAGTGCTGTTGGAGCCGATACGCAGTATTTT. Translation gives CSAVGADTQYF.

This chain links TRBV11-3 with TRBJ2-7; no definite D call. CDR3 length: 14 residues. V shed 0 bases and J shed 4 bases, with 10 bases lying between them. The germline V gene encodes CDR1 SGHNT and CDR2 YENEEA. CDR3 nucleotides: TGTGCCAGCAGCTTAGATGGCTTGGGGTACGAGCAGTACTTC. Translating it yields CASSLDGLGYEQYF. Looking up the rest from reference TRBV11-3 and TRBJ2-7 gives the full variable domain: EAGVVQSPRYKIIEKKQPVAFWCNPISGHNTLYWYLQNLGQGPELLIRYENEEAVDDSQLPKDRFSAERLKGVDSTLKIQPAELGDSAVYLCASSLDGLGYEQYFGPGTRLTVT.

The J gene is TRBJ1-2, the V gene TRBV7-2, with a weak D call TRBD1 (5 bases). V was shortened by 1 base and J by 6 bases, with 9 bases between the two germline ends. Germline V lookup: CDR1 SGHTA, CDR2 FQGNSA. CDR3 length equals 13 residues. CDR3 sequence reads: CASSLETANGYTF. CDR3 bases: TGTGCCAGCAGCTTAGAGACAGCGAATGGCTACACCTTC. Supplemented by reference TRBV7-2 and TRBJ1-2, the full variable domain reads GAGVSQSPSNKVTEKGKDVELRCDPISGHTALYWYRQSLGQGLEFLIYFQGNSAPDKSGLPSDRFSAERTGGSVSTLTIQRTQQEDSAVYLCASSLETANGYTFGSGTRLTVV.

J is TRBJ1-4 and V is TRBV5-1; 7 bases fit TRBD1. Trimming cost V 5 bases and J 5 bases; bases outside gene matches: 3. This CDR3 spans 13 amino acids. CDR1 SGHRS and CDR2 YFSETQ come from the germline V gene. The CDR3: CASRMTGNEKLFF. The CDR3 region has the DNA TGCGCCAGCAGGATGACAGGGAATGAAAAACTGTTTTTT.

V usage is TRBV11-2 and J usage is TRBJ2-3; D is possibly TRBD1 or TRBD2 (5 bases each). The CDR3 runs to 15 residues. CDR1 is SGHAT, CDR2 FQNNGV, per germline. The V and J ends lost 1 base and 2 bases respectively, with 10 bases between them. CDR3 DNA: TGTGCCAGCAGCTTAGCCCGGGGCAACACAGATACGCAGTATTTT. This translates into CASSLARGNTDTQYF.

This chain links TRBV6-4 with TRBJ2-3; 11 bases map to TRBD2. Germline CDR1 and CDR2: MRHNA and SNTAGT. The CDR3 extends over 21 amino acids. The junction had 17 bases not matched to a gene; V was cut back by 1 base and J by 2 bases. The CDR3 is CASSDCDFRRLAGRHTDTQYF. The CDR3 DNA sequence: TGTGCCAGCAGTGACTGTGATTTCCGGCGACTAGCGGGGAGACACACAGATACGCAGTATTTT.